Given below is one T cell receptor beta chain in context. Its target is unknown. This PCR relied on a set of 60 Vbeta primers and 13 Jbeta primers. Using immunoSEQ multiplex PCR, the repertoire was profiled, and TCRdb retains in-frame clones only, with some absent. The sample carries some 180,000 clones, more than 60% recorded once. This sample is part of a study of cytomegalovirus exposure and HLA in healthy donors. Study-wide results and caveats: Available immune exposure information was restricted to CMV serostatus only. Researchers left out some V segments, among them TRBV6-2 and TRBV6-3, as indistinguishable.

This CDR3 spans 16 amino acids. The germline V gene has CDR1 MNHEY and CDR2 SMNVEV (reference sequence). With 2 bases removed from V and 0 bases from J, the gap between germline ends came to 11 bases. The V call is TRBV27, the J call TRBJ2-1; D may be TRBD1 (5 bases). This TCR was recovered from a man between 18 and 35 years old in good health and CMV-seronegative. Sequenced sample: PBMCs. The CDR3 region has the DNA TGTGCCAGCAGTTTACAGGGCGCGAACTCCTACAATGAGCAGTTCTTC. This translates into CASSLQGANSYNEQFF.